The 30 T cell receptor beta chains below all came from one sample that was sequenced in a study of T-cell memory formation after mild COVID-19. TCRdb reprocessed the 5' RACE reads via MiXCR and lists one record per CDR3 protein. The sample includes 45,000 to 65,000 distinct CDR3 sequences, 8% to 9.5% of them seen just once. The sample consisted of PBMCs or a T cell subset sorted from them (not recorded which). The source of these receptors is a man aged 18 to 30 who had mild COVID-19 (a few samples of this study predate the infection). Cell type and time point are not known.

This clonotype was detected ten times or more. The chain employs TRBV5-1 and TRBJ2-1; D might be TRBD1 or TRBD2, each matching 5 bases. V gave up 7 bases and J gave up 1 base, with 15 bases separating them. The CDR3 has 15 amino acids. Germline loops: CDR1 SGHRS, CDR2 YFSETQ. The DNA for the CDR3 is TGCGCCAGCGGGGATCCGGGACGGTCCTACAATGAGCAGTTCTTC. Residues: CASGDPGRSYNEQFF.

There are a few counts of this clonotype. The V and J genes are TRBV5-1 and TRBJ2-6, with D unresolved. Germline CDR1 SGHRS, CDR2 YFSETQ. The CDR3 has 15 amino acids. With 3 bases removed from V and 2 bases from J, the gap between germline ends came to 9 bases. The CDR3 DNA follows: TGCGCCAGCAGCTGGGCCGCAGCTGGGGCCAACGTCCTGACTTTC. Amino acid sequence: CASSWAAAGANVLTF.

The chain recombines TRBV19 with TRBJ1-4; D is possibly TRBD1 (5 bases). The germline V and J ends were trimmed by 7 bases and 7 bases, with 16 bases remaining between them. The CDR3 is 14 residues long. Germline V gene sequence: CDR1 LNHDA, CDR2 SQIVND (reference sequence). The CDR3 is CASTFLGTGEKLFF. CDR3 nucleotides: TGTGCCAGTACCTTCCTTGGGACGGGTGAAAAACTGTTTTTT.

By frequency in the sample, this clonotype is medium-sized. The chain couples TRBV5-4 to TRBJ2-3, with D uncertain. V dropped 2 bases and J dropped 2 bases, with 9 bases sitting between them. This CDR3 region has 14 residues. Germline V CDR1 and CDR2: SGHNT, YYREEE (reference sequence). The CDR3 coding sequence is TGTGCCAGCAGCTTTCCCGAGATCACAGATACGCAGTATTTT. This encodes CASSFPEITDTQYF. Full variable domain (outside the CDR3, taken from reference TRBV5-4 and TRBJ2-3): ETGVTQSPTHLIKTRGQQVTLRCSSQSGHNTVSWYQQALGQGPQFIFQYYREEENGRGNFPPRFSGLQFPNYSSELNVNALELDDSALYLCASSFPEITDTQYFGPGTRLTVL.

This clonotype was observed a handful of times. The chain couples TRBV5-1 to TRBJ2-5; 13 nucleotides align to TRBD2. CDR1 and CDR2 from the germline V gene are SGHRS and YFSETQ. This CDR3 is built from 17 residues. V trimming: 4 bases; J trimming: 3 bases; junction bases outside the gene matches: 9. DNA for the CDR3: TGCGCCAGCAGCGTAGGGTTCGGGACTAGCGGGAAAGAGACCCAGTACTTC. Translated, it gives CASSVGFGTSGKETQYF.

This clonotype was seen only a few times. V and J are TRBV4-3 and TRBJ1-2, with TRBD1 matching 8 bases. The germline CDR1 and CDR2 sequences are LGHNA and YSLEER. V lost 0 bases and J lost 8; bases outside the gene matches: 5. The CDR3 contains 14 residues. The CDR3 nucleotides read TGCGCCAGCAGCCAAGAGGCCGGGACAGGAGGCTACACCTTC. Its protein is CASSQEAGTGGYTF.

The gene calls are TRBV5-1 and TRBJ2-3; 7 bases line up with TRBD1. The CDR3 has 14 amino acids. The V gene's germline CDR1 is SGHRS and CDR2 YFSETQ. Unmatched junction bases numbered 8, after V lost 2 bases and J lost 8 bases. The CDR3 here is CASSLDRESGTQYF. The CDR3, as DNA: TGCGCCAGCAGCTTAGACAGGGAGAGCGGTACGCAGTATTTT.

This clonotype was picked up a small number of times. The CDR3 spells CASSQVAEVYGYTF. The DNA for the CDR3 is TGTGCCAGCAGCCAAGTCGCGGAAGTTTATGGCTACACCTTC. The rearrangement links TRBV4-2 to TRBJ1-2; no clear D. V shed 1 base and J shed 5 bases, with 11 bases lying between them. CDR1 and CDR2 (germline): LGHNA, YNFKEQ. The CDR3 totals 14 residues.

This clonotype was seen only a few times. V and J are TRBV6-6 and TRBJ2-2, with no clear D. Per germline, CDR1 MNHNY and CDR2 SVGAGI (reference sequence). V was trimmed by 4 bases and J by 5 bases, leaving 5 bases between them. The CDR3 is 12 residues long. CDR3 region: CASSWQTGELFF. DNA of the CDR3: TGTGCCAGCAGTTGGCAGACCGGGGAGCTGTTTTTT.

The rearrangement links TRBV6-2 or TRBV6-3 to TRBJ2-5; 10 positions match TRBD1. Germline CDR1 MNHEY, CDR2 SVGEGT. The V segment lost 6 bases and the J segment 5 bases; nucleotides outside the gene matches: 9. This CDR3 has 15 residues. The CDR3 loop reads CASRHPGQGRETQYF. The CDR3 DNA sequence: TGTGCCAGCAGACACCCGGGACAGGGGAGGGAGACCCAGTACTTC.

The J gene is TRBJ2-5, the V gene TRBV3-1, with D perhaps matching TRBD2 (6 bases). Trimming left V 4 bases short and J 7 bases short, with 16 bases between. The CDR3 runs 14 residues. Germline lookup yields CDR1 LGHDT and CDR2 YNNKEL (reference sequence). This CDR3 reads CASSPGTDGRTQYF. The CDR3 DNA sequence: TGTGCCAGCAGCCCCGGGACTGACGGGAGGACCCAGTACTTC.

This clonotype was seen at least ten times. The CDR3 is CASSYFGTVYNEQFF. CDR3 DNA: TGTGCCAGCAGCTATTTCGGGACAGTCTACAATGAGCAGTTCTTC. The chain joins TRBV11-1 to TRBJ2-1; 7 nucleotides align to TRBD1. The germline CDR1 and CDR2 sequences are SGHAT and FQDESV (reference sequence). The CDR3 covers 15 residues. J gave up 3 bases and V 4 bases, and 6 bases lay outside the gene matches.

This clonotype is labeled as medium-sized (0.01 to 0.1%). The chain carries TRBV5-1 and TRBJ2-7; tentatively, D is TRBD1 or TRBD2 (5 bases each). Germline lookup yields CDR1 SGHRS and CDR2 YFSETQ. The V and J ends lost 0 bases and 2 bases respectively, with 12 bases between them. The CDR3 spans 15 residues. The CDR3 nucleotides are TGCGCCAGCAGCTTGGACGGGACCCCCACCTACGAGCAGTACGTC. It encodes CASSLDGTPTYEQYV.

This clonotype was detected a few times. This CDR3 reads CASSRPGTGRNEQYF. DNA of the CDR3: TGTGCCAGCAGCCGGCCCGGGACAGGGAGGAACGAGCAGTACTTC. The chain links TRBV12-3 or TRBV12-4 to TRBJ2-7, with 9 bases matching TRBD1. V shed 6 bases and J 5 bases; nucleotides not matched to a gene: 11. The CDR3 consists of 15 residues.

The chain carries TRBV7-2 and TRBJ2-5; D is uncertain. The CDR3 has 17 residues. Germline CDR1 and CDR2: SGHTA and FQGNSA. V lost 1 base and J 7 bases, leaving 22 bases between the germline ends. The CDR3 region has the DNA TGTGCCAGCAGCTTAGACCTAACTATAGTGGAACACGGGACCCAGTACTTC. This gives the protein CASSLDLTIVEHGTQYF.

In its sample, this clonotype was seen a few times. The rearrangement joins TRBV20-1 to TRBJ2-7; 7 bases are shared with TRBD1. Losses at the gene ends were 6 bases for V and 1 base for J; bases not matched to a gene: 6. Germline V lookup: CDR1 DFQATT, CDR2 SNEGSKA (reference sequence). The CDR3 is made up of 13 amino acids. DNA of the CDR3: TGCAGTGCCCCGGACAGGACATCCTACGAGCAGTACGTC. Residues: CSAPDRTSYEQYV.

The CDR3 region has the DNA TGTGCCAGCAGCTCCCAGGGATCCACAACCTACAATGAGCAGTTCTTC. It specifies CASSSQGSTTYNEQFF. This chain links TRBV7-2 with TRBJ2-1; D is possibly TRBD1 (5 bases). Trimming took 4 bases from V and 2 from J, leaving 15 bases between them. The CDR3 has 16 amino acids. The germline CDR1 and CDR2 sequences are SGHTA and FQGNSA.

The table lists this clonotype with many counts. The chain combines TRBV7-6 with TRBJ2-6; perhaps D is TRBD1 or TRBD2 (5 bases each). V was trimmed by 1 base and J by 4 bases, leaving 14 bases between them. Germline CDR1 and CDR2: SGHVS and FNYEAQ. CDR3 length: 17 amino acids. The CDR3 nucleotides read TGTGCCAGCAGCTTAGGCTTTCGGGGCTCGGGGGCCAACGTCCTGACTTTC. Its protein is CASSLGFRGSGANVLTF.

This clonotype has only a few counts. V usage is TRBV9 and J usage is TRBJ1-6; D unclear. Germline CDR1 is SGDLS and CDR2 is YYNGEE. CDR3 length: 13 amino acids. V shed 3 bases and J shed 6 bases, with 7 bases lying between them. This CDR3 reads CASSASGNSPLHF. CDR3 DNA sequence: TGTGCCAGCAGCGCATCCGGTAATTCACCCCTCCACTTT.

This clonotype was seen only a few times. The chain joins TRBV7-3 to TRBJ2-7; maybe TRBD2 (6 bases). Germline V gives CDR1 SGHTA, CDR2 FQGTGA. This CDR3 has 14 amino acids. V dropped 1 base and J dropped 0 bases, with 7 bases sitting between them. The CDR3 region has the DNA TGTGCCAGCAGCTTAATGGGGGGCTCCTACGAGCAGTACTTC. Its protein product is CASSLMGGSYEQYF.

CDR3 sequence reads: CASSLFSDGNTIYF. CDR3 coding DNA: TGCGCCAGCAGCTTGTTCTCAGATGGAAACACCATATATTTT. The V call is TRBV5-1, the J call TRBJ1-3; D ambiguous. The CDR3 loop spans 14 amino acids. In germline, CDR1 is SGHRS, CDR2 YFSETQ. Trimming took 1 base from V and 3 from J, leaving 8 bases between them.

This clonotype was seen a handful of times. This sequence joins TRBV14 and TRBJ2-3; 7 nucleotides match TRBD1. The CDR3 consists of 15 residues. Germline V lookup: CDR1 SGHDN, CDR2 FVKESK. V shed 3 bases, J shed 2 bases, and the junction held 5 bases outside the gene matches. The CDR3 DNA is TGTGCCAGCAGCCATGGAGACAGGGACACAGATACGCAGTATTTT. This encodes CASSHGDRDTDTQYF.

This clonotype was seen a few times. This chain joins TRBV7-8 and TRBJ1-2; unclear D gene. Germline values: CDR1 SGHVS, CDR2 FQNEAQ. V shed 6 bases and J shed 3 bases, with 14 bases lying between them. The CDR3 is 14 amino acids. The chain's CDR3 is CASRKRGEDYGYTF. CDR3 coding DNA: TGTGCCAGCAGAAAGCGGGGAGAAGACTATGGCTACACCTTC.

This chain connects TRBV5-5 to TRBJ2-5; 7 bases are shared with TRBD2. Unmatched junction bases numbered 6, after V lost 2 bases and J lost 5 bases. This CDR3 spans 14 amino acids. Germline V lookup: CDR1 SGHKS, CDR2 YYEKEE (reference sequence). The CDR3 sequence: CASSFSGGEETQYF. DNA for the CDR3: TGTGCCAGCAGCTTTTCTGGGGGGGAGGAGACCCAGTACTTC.

This clonotype appeared many times. This chain connects TRBV12-3 or TRBV12-4 to TRBJ2-1, with TRBD1 matching 12 bases. Losses at the gene ends were 6 bases for V and 8 bases for J; bases not matched to a gene: 5. The CDR3 is 14 amino acids. CDR3 region: CASSRDRGPDEQFF. CDR3 nucleotides: TGTGCCAGCAGCCGGGACAGGGGGCCCGATGAGCAGTTCTTC.

This clonotype showed up many times. V and J are TRBV13 and TRBJ2-1, with D possibly TRBD2 on 5 matching bases. The V end lost 1 base, the J end lost 7 bases, and 20 bases lay between the germline ends. Germline CDR1 reads PRHDT; CDR2 reads FYEKMQ (reference sequence). The CDR3 is 17 amino acids. CDR3 nucleotide sequence: TGTGCCAGCAGCTTAGCCCGGGATGAAAGGGCGTTAAATGAGCAGTTCTTC. Translating it yields CASSLARDERALNEQFF. The full variable domain, its missing parts supplied by reference TRBV13 and TRBJ2-1, is AAGVIQSPRHLIKEKRETATLKCYPIPRHDTVYWYQQGPGQDPQFLISFYEKMQSDKGSIPDRFSAQQFSDYHSELNMSSLELGDSALYFCASSLARDERALNEQFFGPGTRLTVL.

About this clonotype itself: The junction shows a germline mismatch at one end, possibly a read error. The V call is TRBV7-2, the J call TRBJ2-5; a weak D match, TRBD1 (6 bases). The germline gives CDR1 SGHTA, CDR2 FQGNSA. This CDR3 is built from 14 residues. The CDR3 DNA sequence: TGCGCCTCCGCCTTAGGCAGGGGAACTCAGAACCAGTACTTC. Protein: CASALGRGTQNQYF.

This rearrangement joins TRBV5-5 to TRBJ1-2; weak D call: TRBD1 (6 bases). With 3 bases removed from V and 5 bases from J, the gap between germline ends came to 23 bases. The germline gives CDR1 SGHKS, CDR2 YYEKEE (reference sequence). The CDR3 contains 17 residues. The CDR3 DNA is TGTGCCAGCAGCTCCACGGTGCCGGACAGCCTATTTTATGGCTACACCTTC. It is translated as CASSSTVPDSLFYGYTF.

This clonotype showed up just a few times. This sequence joins TRBV7-3 and TRBJ1-5; 10 bases match TRBD1. The germline gives CDR1 SGHTA, CDR2 FQGTGA. J lost 5 bases, V lost 5 bases, and 9 bases had no gene match. The CDR3 is 16 residues long. The CDR3 DNA reads TGTGCCAGCAGCCCGACCTATGGGACAGGGGATCAGCCCCAGCATTTT. It codes for CASSPTYGTGDQPQHF.

This clonotype showed up just a few times. The rearrangement joins TRBV7-9 to TRBJ1-5, with a weak D call TRBD1 (5 bases). Germline V CDR1 and CDR2: SEHNR, FQNEAQ (reference sequence). This CDR3 is 12 amino acids long. Trimming took off 1 base at V and 9 bases at J, with 7 bases between the two ends. CDR3 nucleotides: TGTGCCAGCAGCTTAGAGAGGGGGCCCCAGCATTTT. Its translation: CASSLERGPQHF.